The rows below give T cell receptor beta chains drawn from one sample of a study of tumor-infiltrating lymphocytes in primary liver carcinoma. Using its own MiXCR run on the multiplex PCR reads, TCRdb lists one record per CDR3 protein. The profile shows 40,000 to 45,000 distinct CDR3 sequences, approximately 70% of them singletons. Sequenced: liver tumor tissue from sampling region 2. Receptors originate from a man in his forties with primary liver carcinoma and hepatitis B virus infection. Both conserved end residues are part of each CDR3. The D gene is left open where the match is weak. Expanded clones are given a class, and other clones once, few, many or no size at all.

J: TRBJ2-1; V: TRBV29-1; D: NA; size: medium-sized; CDR3: CSARRNEQFF; DNA: TGCAGCGCACGACGTAATGAGCAGTTCTTC
J: TRBJ2-2; V: TRBV7-9; D: TRBD1; size: NA; CDR3: CTSGDRVVGELFF; DNA: TGTACCAGCGGCGACAGGGTAGTGGGGGAGCTGTTTTTT
J: TRBJ1-1; V: TRBV30; D: TRBD1; size: NA; CDR3: CACSPLDRRAFF; DNA: TGTGCCTGTAGTCCCCTGGACAGGAGAGCTTTCTTT
J: TRBJ1-1; V: TRBV6-1; D: NA; size: NA; CDR3: CASSESGDTQAFF; DNA: TGTGCCAGCAGTGAGTCAGGGGACACTCAAGCTTTCTTT
J: TRBJ1-5; V: TRBV11-2; D: NA; size: NA; CDR3: CASSSVGVTGNNQPQHF; DNA: TGCGCCAGCAGCTCAGTAGGGGTAACAGGGAACAATCAGCCCCAGCATTTT
J: TRBJ2-2; V: TRBV4-2; D: NA; size: NA; CDR3: CATSQDQIEGELFF; DNA: TGTGCCACCAGCCAAGATCAAATTGAGGGGGAGCTGTTTTTT
J: TRBJ2-7; V: TRBV11-2; D: NA; size: NA; CDR3: CASNPAEGGGEQYF; DNA: TGTGCCAGCAATCCCGCCGAGGGTGGTGGCGAGCAGTACTTC
J: TRBJ1-2; V: TRBV6-5; D: NA; size: NA; CDR3: CASSPPESHGYTF; DNA: TGTGCCAGCAGCCCACCAGAGAGCCATGGCTACACCTTC
J: TRBJ2-5; V: TRBV6-5; D: TRBD2; size: many; CDR3: CASSPAGRVETQYF; DNA: TGTGCCAGCAGCCCCGCAGGGAGGGTAGAGACCCAGTACTTC
J: TRBJ2-7; V: TRBV29-1; D: NA; size: NA; CDR3: CSAMTRGTGTPYERYF; DNA: TGCAGCGCCATGACACGTGGGACCGGCACTCCCTACGAGCGGTACTTC
J: TRBJ1-6; V: TRBV29-1; D: NA; size: NA; CDR3: CSVGDVTNSPLHF; DNA: TGCAGTGTTGGGGACGTGACAAATTCGCCCCTCCACTTT
J: TRBJ2-1; V: TRBV11-3; D: NA; size: NA; CDR3: CASTFADPYNEQFF; DNA: TGTGCCAGCACCTTCGCCGACCCCTACAATGAGCAGTTCTTT
J: TRBJ2-3; V: TRBV5-6; D: NA; size: NA; CDR3: CANRLRGGSSTDTQYF; DNA: TGTGCCAACAGGCTTAGGGGCGGAAGTAGCACAGATACGCAGTATTTT
J: TRBJ1-5; V: TRBV29-1; D: NA; size: NA; CDR3: CCAGHGTNQPQHF; DNA: TGCTGCGCAGGGCACGGAACCAACCAGCCCCAGCATTTT
J: TRBJ2-7; V: TRBV28; D: NA; size: many; CDR3: CASSFFPGTSYEQYF; DNA: TGTGCCAGCAGTTTTTTCCCGGGCACTTCCTACGAGCAGTACTTC
J: TRBJ2-2; V: TRBV9; D: NA; size: NA; CDR3: CASSPGPSNTGELFF; DNA: TGTGCCAGCAGCCCGGGACCGTCGAACACCGGGGAGCTGTTTTTT
J: TRBJ2-7; V: TRBV7-2; D: TRBD2; size: NA; CDR3: CASSVTTSGNQYF; DNA: TGTGCCAGCAGCGTGACGACTAGCGGGAACCAGTACTTC
J: TRBJ2-7; V: TRBV6-5; D: TRBD1; size: NA; CDR3: CATRGTGKYEQYF; DNA: TGTGCCACCAGGGGGACAGGTAAGTACGAGCAGTATTTC